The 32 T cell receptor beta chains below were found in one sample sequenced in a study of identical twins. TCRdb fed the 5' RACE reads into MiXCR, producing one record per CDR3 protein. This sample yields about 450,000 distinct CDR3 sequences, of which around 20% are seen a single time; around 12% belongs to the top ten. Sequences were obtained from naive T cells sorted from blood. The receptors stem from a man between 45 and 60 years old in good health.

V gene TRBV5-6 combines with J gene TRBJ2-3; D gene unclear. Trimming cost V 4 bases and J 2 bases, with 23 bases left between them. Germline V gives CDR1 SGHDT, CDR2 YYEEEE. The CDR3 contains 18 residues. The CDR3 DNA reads TGTGCCAGCAGCCCTTACCGAGGTAGCAGGACCCCCACAGATACGCAGTATTTT. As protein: CASSPYRGSRTPTDTQYF.

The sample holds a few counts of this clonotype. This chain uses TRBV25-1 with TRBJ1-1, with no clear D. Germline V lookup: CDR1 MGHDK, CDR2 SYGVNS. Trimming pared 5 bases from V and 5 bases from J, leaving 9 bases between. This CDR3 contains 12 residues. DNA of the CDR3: TGTGCCAGCAGTAGTGTGGGAACTGAAGCTTTCTTT. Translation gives CASSSVGTEAFF.

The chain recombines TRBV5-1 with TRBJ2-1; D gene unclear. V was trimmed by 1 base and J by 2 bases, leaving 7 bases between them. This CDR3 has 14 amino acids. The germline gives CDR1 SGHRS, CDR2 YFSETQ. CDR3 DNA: TGCGCCAGCAGCTTGATACGGCCCTACAATGAGCAGTTCTTC. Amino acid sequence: CASSLIRPYNEQFF.

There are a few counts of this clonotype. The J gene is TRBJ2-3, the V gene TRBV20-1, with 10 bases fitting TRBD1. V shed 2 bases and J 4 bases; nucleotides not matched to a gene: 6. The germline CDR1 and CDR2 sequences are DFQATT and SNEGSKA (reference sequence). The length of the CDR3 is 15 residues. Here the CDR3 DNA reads TGCAGTGCTAGAACCCGACAGGGGGCTCCAGATACGCAGTATTTT. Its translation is CSARTRQGAPDTQYF.

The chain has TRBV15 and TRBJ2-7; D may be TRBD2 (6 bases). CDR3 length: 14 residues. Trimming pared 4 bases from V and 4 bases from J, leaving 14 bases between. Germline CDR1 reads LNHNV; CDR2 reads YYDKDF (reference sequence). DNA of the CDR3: TGTGCCACCAGCACGGCCGGGGGACGATACGAGCAGTACTTC. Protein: CATSTAGGRYEQYF.

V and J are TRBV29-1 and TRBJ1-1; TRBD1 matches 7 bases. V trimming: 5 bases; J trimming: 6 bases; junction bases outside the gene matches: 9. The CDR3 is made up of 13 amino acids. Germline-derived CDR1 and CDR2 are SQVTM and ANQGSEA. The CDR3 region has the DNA TGCAGCGTTTATACCGACAGGGCACCTGAAGCTTTCTTT. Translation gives CSVYTDRAPEAFF.

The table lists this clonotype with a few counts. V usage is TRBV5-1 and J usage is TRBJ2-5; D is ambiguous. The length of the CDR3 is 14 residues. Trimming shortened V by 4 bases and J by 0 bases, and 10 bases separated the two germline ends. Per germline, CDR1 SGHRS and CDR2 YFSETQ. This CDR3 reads CASSRFWNQETQYF. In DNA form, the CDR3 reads TGCGCCAGCAGCCGCTTCTGGAACCAAGAGACCCAGTACTTC.

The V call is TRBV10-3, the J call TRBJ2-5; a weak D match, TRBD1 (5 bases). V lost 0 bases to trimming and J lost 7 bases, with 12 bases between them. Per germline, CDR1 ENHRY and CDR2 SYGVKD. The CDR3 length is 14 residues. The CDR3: CAISESGSQGTQYF. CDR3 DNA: TGTGCCATCAGTGAGTCCGGCAGTCAGGGGACCCAGTACTTC.

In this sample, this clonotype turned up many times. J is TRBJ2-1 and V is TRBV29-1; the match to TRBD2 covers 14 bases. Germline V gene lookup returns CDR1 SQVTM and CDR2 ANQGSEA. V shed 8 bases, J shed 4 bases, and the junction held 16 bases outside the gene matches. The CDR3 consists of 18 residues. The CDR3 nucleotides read TGCAGCATCACCGGGACTAGCGGGAGCTTCCTAGAATACAATGAGCAGTTCTTC. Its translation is CSITGTSGSFLEYNEQFF.

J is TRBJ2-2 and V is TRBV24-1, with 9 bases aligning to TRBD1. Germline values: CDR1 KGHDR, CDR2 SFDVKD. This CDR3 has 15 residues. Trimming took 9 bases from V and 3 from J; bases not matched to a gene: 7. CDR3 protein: CATGPGQGHTGELFF. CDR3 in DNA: TGTGCCACCGGCCCGGGACAGGGTCACACCGGGGAGCTGTTTTTT.

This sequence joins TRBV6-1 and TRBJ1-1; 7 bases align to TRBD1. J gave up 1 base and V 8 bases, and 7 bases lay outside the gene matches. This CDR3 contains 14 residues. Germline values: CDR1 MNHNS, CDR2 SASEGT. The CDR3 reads CASATGRGNTEAFF. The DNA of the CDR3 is TGTGCCAGCGCGACAGGGCGGGGGAACACTGAAGCTTTCTTT.

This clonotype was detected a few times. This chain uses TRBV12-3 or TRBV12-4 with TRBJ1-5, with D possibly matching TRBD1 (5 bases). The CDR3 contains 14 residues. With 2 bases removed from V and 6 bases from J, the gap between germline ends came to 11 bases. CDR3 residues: CASSLIAGSQPQHF. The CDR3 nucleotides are TGTGCCAGCAGTTTAATTGCAGGGAGTCAGCCCCAGCATTTT.

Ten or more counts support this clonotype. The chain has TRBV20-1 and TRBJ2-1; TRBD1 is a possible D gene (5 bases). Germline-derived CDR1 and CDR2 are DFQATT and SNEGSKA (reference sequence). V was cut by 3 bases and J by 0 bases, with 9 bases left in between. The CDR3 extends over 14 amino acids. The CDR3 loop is CSASDSYSYNEQFF. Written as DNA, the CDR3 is TGCAGTGCTAGCGACAGCTACTCCTACAATGAGCAGTTCTTC.

CDR3 DNA: TGTGCCAGCAGCATTTATAGCGGTTCCGCCGAGCAGTACTTC. Residues: CASSIYSGSAEQYF. J is TRBJ2-7 and V is TRBV6-2 or TRBV6-3, with a tentative D call TRBD2 (6 bases). Trimming shortened V by 6 bases and J by 6 bases, and 18 bases separated the two germline ends. Germline V gives CDR1 MNHEY, CDR2 SVGEGT. The CDR3 covers 14 residues.

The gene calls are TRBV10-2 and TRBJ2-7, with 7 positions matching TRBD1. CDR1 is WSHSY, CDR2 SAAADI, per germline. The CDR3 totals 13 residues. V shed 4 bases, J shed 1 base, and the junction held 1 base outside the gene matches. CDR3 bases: TGCGCCAGCAGTGGGACAGGATCCTACGAGCAGTACTTC. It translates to CASSGTGSYEQYF.

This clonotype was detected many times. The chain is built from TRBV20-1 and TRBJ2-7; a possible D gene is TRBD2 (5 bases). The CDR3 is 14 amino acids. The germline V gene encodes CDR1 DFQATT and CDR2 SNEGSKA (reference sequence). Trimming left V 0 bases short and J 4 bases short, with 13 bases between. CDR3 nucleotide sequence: TGCAGTGCTAGAGATCTGGAGAGGGAGTACGAGCAGTACTTC. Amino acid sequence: CSARDLEREYEQYF.

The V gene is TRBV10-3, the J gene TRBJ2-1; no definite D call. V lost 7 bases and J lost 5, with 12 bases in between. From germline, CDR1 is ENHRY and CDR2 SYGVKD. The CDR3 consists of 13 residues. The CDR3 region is CAINRDGDNEQFF. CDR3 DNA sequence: TGTGCCATCAATCGTGACGGCGACAATGAGCAGTTCTTC.

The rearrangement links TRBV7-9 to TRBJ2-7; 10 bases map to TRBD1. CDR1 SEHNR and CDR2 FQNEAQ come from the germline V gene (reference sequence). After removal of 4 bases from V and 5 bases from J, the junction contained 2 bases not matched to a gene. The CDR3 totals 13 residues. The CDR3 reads CASSSDRGHEQYF. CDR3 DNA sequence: TGTGCCAGCAGCTCCGACAGGGGGCACGAGCAGTACTTC.

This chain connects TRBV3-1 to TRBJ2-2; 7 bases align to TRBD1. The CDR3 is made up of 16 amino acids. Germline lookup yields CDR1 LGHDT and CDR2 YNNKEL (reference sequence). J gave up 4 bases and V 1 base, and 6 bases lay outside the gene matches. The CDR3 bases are TGTGCCAGCAGCCAAGCAACAGGGGTGAGCACCGGGGAGCTGTTTTTT. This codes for CASSQATGVSTGELFF.

The DNA of the CDR3 is TGTGCCAGCAGCGTAGGGGCCGGAGACAGCACAGATACGCAGTATTTT. It codes for CASSVGAGDSTDTQYF. This chain connects TRBV9 to TRBJ2-3; D gene uncertain. V lost 0 bases, J lost 0 bases, and 11 bases lay in between. The CDR3 runs 16 residues. CDR1 is SGDLS and CDR2 is YYNGEE in the germline V gene. The whole variable domain, remainder taken from reference TRBV9 and TRBJ2-3, is DSGVTQTPKHLITATGQRVTLRCSPRSGDLSVYWYQQSLDQGLQFLIQYYNGEERAKGNILERFSAQQFPDLHSELNLSSLELGDSALYFCASSVGAGDSTDTQYFGPGTRLTVL.

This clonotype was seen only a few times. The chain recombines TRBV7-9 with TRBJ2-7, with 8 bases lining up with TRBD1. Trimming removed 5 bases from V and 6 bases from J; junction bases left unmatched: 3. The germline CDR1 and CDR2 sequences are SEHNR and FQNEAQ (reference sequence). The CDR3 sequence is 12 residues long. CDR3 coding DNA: TGTGCCAGCAGCAGGACAGGGTTCGAGCAGTACTTC. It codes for CASSRTGFEQYF.

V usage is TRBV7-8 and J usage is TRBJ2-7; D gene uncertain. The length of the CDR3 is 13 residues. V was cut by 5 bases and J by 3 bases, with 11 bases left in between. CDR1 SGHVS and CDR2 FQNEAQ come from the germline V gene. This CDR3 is CASSIEQYYEQYF. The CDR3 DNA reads TGTGCCAGCAGCATCGAGCAGTACTACGAGCAGTACTTC.

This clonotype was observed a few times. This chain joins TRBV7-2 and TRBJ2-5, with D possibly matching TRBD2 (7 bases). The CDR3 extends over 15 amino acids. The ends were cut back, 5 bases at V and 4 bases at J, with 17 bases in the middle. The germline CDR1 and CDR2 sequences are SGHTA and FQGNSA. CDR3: CASSQARGPGETQYF. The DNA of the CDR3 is TGTGCCAGCAGCCAAGCGCGGGGGCCGGGAGAGACCCAGTACTTC.

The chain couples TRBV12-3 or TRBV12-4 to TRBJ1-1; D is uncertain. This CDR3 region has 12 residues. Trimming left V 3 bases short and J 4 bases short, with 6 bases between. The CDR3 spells CASSFRSTEAFF. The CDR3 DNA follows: TGTGCCAGCAGTTTCAGGAGCACTGAAGCTTTCTTT.

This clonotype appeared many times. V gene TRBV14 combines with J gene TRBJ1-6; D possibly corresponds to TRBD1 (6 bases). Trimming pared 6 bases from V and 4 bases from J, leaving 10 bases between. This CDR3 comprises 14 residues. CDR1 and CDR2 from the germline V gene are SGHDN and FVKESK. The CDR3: CASREGQYNSPLHF. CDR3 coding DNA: TGTGCCAGCAGAGAGGGACAATATAATTCACCCCTCCACTTT.

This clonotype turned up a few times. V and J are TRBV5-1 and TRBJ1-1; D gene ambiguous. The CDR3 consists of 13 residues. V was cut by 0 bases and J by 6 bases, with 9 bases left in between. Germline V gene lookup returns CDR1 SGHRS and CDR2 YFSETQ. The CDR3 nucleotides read TGCGCCAGCAGCTTGGTAGGGAGCCCTGAAGCTTTCTTT. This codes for CASSLVGSPEAFF.

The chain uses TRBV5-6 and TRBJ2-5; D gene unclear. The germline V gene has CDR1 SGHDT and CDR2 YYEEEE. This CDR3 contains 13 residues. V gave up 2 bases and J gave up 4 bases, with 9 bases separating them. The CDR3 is CASSFGQAETQYF. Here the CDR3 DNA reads TGTGCCAGCAGCTTCGGCCAGGCAGAGACCCAGTACTTC.

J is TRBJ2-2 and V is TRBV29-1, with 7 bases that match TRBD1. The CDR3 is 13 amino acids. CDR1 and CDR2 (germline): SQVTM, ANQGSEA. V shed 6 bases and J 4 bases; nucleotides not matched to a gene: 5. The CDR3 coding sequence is TGCAGCGTGACCGGACAGGCCACCGGGGAGCTGTTTTTT. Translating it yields CSVTGQATGELFF.

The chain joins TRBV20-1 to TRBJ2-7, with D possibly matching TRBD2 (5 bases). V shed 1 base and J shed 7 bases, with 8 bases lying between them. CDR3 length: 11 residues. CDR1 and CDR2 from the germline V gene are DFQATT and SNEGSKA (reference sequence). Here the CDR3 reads CSARVRGEQYF. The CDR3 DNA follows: TGCAGTGCTAGAGTTCGAGGGGAGCAGTACTTC.

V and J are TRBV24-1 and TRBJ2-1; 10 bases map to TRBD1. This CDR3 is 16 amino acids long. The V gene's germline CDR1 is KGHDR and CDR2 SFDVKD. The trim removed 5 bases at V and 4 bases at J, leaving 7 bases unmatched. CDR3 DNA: TGTGCCACCAGTGGGCCCGGGACAGGGGCGTACAATGAGCAGTTCTTC. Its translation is CATSGPGTGAYNEQFF.

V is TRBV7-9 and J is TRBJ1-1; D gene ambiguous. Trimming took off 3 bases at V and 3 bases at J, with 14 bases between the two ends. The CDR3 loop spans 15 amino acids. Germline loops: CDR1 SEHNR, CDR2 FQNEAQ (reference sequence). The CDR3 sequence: CASSFFGIPDTEAFF. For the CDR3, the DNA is TGTGCCAGCAGCTTTTTCGGAATTCCCGACACTGAAGCTTTCTTT.

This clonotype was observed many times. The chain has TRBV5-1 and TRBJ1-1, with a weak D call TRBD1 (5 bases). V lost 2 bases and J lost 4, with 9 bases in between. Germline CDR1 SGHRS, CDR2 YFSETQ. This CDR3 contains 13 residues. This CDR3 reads CASSFGHGTEAFF. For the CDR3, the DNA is TGCGCCAGCAGCTTTGGACACGGCACTGAAGCTTTCTTT.